These 17 T cell receptor beta chains originate from one sample sequenced in a study of blood T cell repertoires in COVID-19. TCRdb's copy holds only in-frame clones and misses some; the assay was immunoSEQ multiplex PCR. The sample includes some 380,000 clones, around 89% of them seen just once. Sequencing was done on a sample of peripheral blood. These receptors came from a young man with active or convalescent COVID-19.

This sequence joins TRBV19 and TRBJ1-4, with D uncertain. V dropped 7 bases and J dropped 4 bases, with 13 bases sitting between them. Per the germline V gene, CDR1 is LNHDA and CDR2 is SQIVND (reference sequence). The CDR3 runs to 14 residues. The CDR3 nucleotides read TGTGCCAGTACTACCATCGGAGATAATGAAAAACTGTTTTTT. Its translation: CASTTIGDNEKLFF.

This rearrangement joins TRBV6-5 to TRBJ2-1; TRBD2 matches at 13 bases. Germline values: CDR1 MNHEY, CDR2 SVGAGI. The V gene end was trimmed by 4 bases and the J gene end by 6 bases; junction bases not matched to a gene: 3. The CDR3 runs 15 residues. The CDR3 loop is CASSSGLAGANEQFF. The DNA for the CDR3 is TGTGCCAGCAGTTCCGGACTAGCGGGGGCCAATGAGCAGTTCTTC.

The rearrangement joins TRBV2 to TRBJ1-3; D gene unclear. The ends were cut back, 2 bases at V and 6 bases at J, with 14 bases in the middle. The CDR3 totals 15 residues. CDR1 is SNHLY and CDR2 is FYNNEI in the germline V gene. CDR3 DNA: TGTGCCAGCAGTGAAATTGGCGGTGAAACAAACACCATATATTTT. The encoded protein is CASSEIGGETNTIYF.

The rearrangement uses TRBV27 and TRBJ2-5, with D possibly being TRBD2 (5 bases). This CDR3 is built from 17 residues. Trimming shortened V by 1 base and J by 5 bases, and 20 bases separated the two germline ends. Germline V gives CDR1 MNHEY, CDR2 SMNVEV (reference sequence). In DNA form, the CDR3 reads TGTGCCAGCAGTTTATTTTCGGGGAGACTATCGTTGGAGACCCAGTACTTC. As protein: CASSLFSGRLSLETQYF.

The rearrangement joins TRBV19 to TRBJ2-7; TRBD2 might be the D (6 bases). The germline V gene has CDR1 LNHDA and CDR2 SQIVND (reference sequence). V dropped 5 bases and J dropped 3 bases, with 14 bases sitting between them. The CDR3 length is 14 residues. The CDR3: CASSPLPGDYEQYF. In nucleotides, the CDR3 is TGTGCCAGTAGTCCCCTTCCGGGAGACTACGAGCAGTACTTC.

The chain combines TRBV29-1 with TRBJ1-2; TRBD1 aligns across 8 bases. This CDR3 has 15 amino acids. With V trimmed by 2 bases and J by 0 bases, 5 bases remained unmatched. Looked up from germline, CDR1 is SQVTM and CDR2 is ANQGSEA. CDR3 coding DNA: TGCAGCGTTGAACTCAGGACAGGGACTAACTATGGCTACACCTTC. It is translated as CSVELRTGTNYGYTF.

This rearrangement joins TRBV28 to TRBJ2-2; a possible D gene is TRBD1 (6 bases). This CDR3 is built from 16 residues. Trimming shortened V by 6 bases and J by 6 bases, and 20 bases separated the two germline ends. The germline V gene encodes CDR1 MDHEN and CDR2 SYDVKM. Here the CDR3 reads CASRTPRTVGSGELFF. The DNA of the CDR3 is TGTGCCAGCAGAACCCCGCGGACAGTTGGGTCCGGGGAGCTGTTTTTT.

The chain uses TRBV6-2 or TRBV6-3 and TRBJ2-7, with D possibly being TRBD2 (7 bases). The CDR3 extends over 17 amino acids. Germline loops: CDR1 MNHEY, CDR2 SVGEGT. Trimming removed 2 bases from V and 3 bases from J, with 20 bases in between. CDR3 DNA sequence: TGTGCCAGCAGTTACCCCTTAGGGGGGGTGAGCAACTACGAGCAGTACTTC. It codes for CASSYPLGGVSNYEQYF.

The chain has TRBV6-2 or TRBV6-3 and TRBJ1-5; 8 positions agree with TRBD1. Germline lookup yields CDR1 MNHEY and CDR2 SVGEGT. The J segment lost 4 bases and the V segment lost 2 bases, leaving 4 bases of the junction unmatched. The CDR3 loop spans 15 amino acids. Here the CDR3 reads CASSYVRDRNQPQHF. The CDR3 DNA reads as TGTGCCAGCAGTTACGTCCGGGACAGGAATCAGCCCCAGCATTTT.

The chain joins TRBV19 to TRBJ1-2; 7 bases are a match to TRBD1. In germline, CDR1 is LNHDA, CDR2 SQIVND (reference sequence). Germline trimming cut 3 bases from V and 8 bases from J; bases unmatched to any gene: 15. This CDR3 has 16 residues. CDR3 sequence (DNA): TGTGCCAGTAGTATGGTAGACTCTACTCAGGGGGGAGGCTACACCTTC. Its protein is CASSMVDSTQGGGYTF.

The rearrangement joins TRBV4-3 to TRBJ1-5, with TRBD1 matching over 7 bases. This CDR3 has 15 amino acids. Per germline, CDR1 LGHNA and CDR2 YSLEER. V was pared by 2 bases and J by 1 base, with 2 bases of the junction left unmatched. The CDR3 loop is CASSQRQGSNQPQHF. For the CDR3, the DNA is TGCGCCAGCAGCCAAAGACAGGGAAGCAATCAGCCCCAGCATTTT.

This chain connects TRBV5-6 to TRBJ2-7; 11 bases agree with TRBD1. The length of the CDR3 is 15 residues. V lost 2 bases to trimming and J lost 3 bases; unmatched junction nucleotides: 4. CDR1 SGHDT and CDR2 YYEEEE come from the germline V gene. DNA of the CDR3: TGTGCCAGCAGCTTAGGACAGGGGGCTTACTACGAGCAGTACTTC. It specifies CASSLGQGAYYEQYF.

The chain carries TRBV27 and TRBJ1-5; D ambiguous. Trimming shortened V by 2 bases and J by 6 bases, and 11 bases separated the two germline ends. Germline V gene sequence: CDR1 MNHEY, CDR2 SMNVEV (reference sequence). CDR3 length: 14 amino acids. The CDR3 is CASSLGFTVQPQHF. The DNA of the CDR3 is TGTGCCAGCAGTTTAGGATTCACAGTTCAGCCCCAGCATTTT.

On this clone: One end of the junction is discordant with germline, which a read error may explain. The chain couples TRBV2 to TRBJ2-6, with D tentatively TRBD1 (5 bases). This CDR3 has 13 amino acids. CDR1 is SNHLY, CDR2 FYNNEI, per germline. The CDR3 loop is CAGRSSGANVLTF. CDR3 DNA: TGTGCCGGTAGAAGCTCTGGGGCCAACGTGCTGACTTTC. The complete variable domain, with remaining parts taken from reference TRBV2 and TRBJ2-6, reads EPEVTQTPSHQVTQMGQEVILRCVPISNHLYFYWYRQILGQKVEFLVSFYNNEISEKSEIFDDQFSVERPDGSNFTLKIRSTKLEDSAMYFCAGRSSGANVLTFGAGSRLTVL.

The chain couples TRBV5-1 to TRBJ2-7; D perhaps matches TRBD2 (6 bases). Germline-derived CDR1 and CDR2 are SGHRS and YFSETQ. This CDR3 is 16 amino acids long. Trimming left V 0 bases short and J 5 bases short, with 18 bases between. In nucleotides, the CDR3 is TGCGCCAGCAGCTTGGCCTCAGGGCCTGGCGGGAACGAGCAGTACTTC. It is translated as CASSLASGPGGNEQYF.

This sequence joins TRBV19 and TRBJ1-6; D gene uncertain. Trimming removed 6 bases from V and 8 bases from J, with 14 bases in between. Germline CDR1 is LNHDA and CDR2 is SQIVND (reference sequence). The CDR3 loop spans 14 amino acids. CDR3 nucleotides: TGTGCCAGTAGATCATGGGCAGTTGATTCACCCCTCCACTTT. It specifies CASRSWAVDSPLHF.

The V and J genes are TRBV7-9 and TRBJ2-7; 8 nucleotides match TRBD1. Germline V gives CDR1 SEHNR, CDR2 FQNEAQ (reference sequence). There are 15 residues in the CDR3. After removal of 5 bases from V and 1 base from J, the junction contained 7 bases not matched to a gene. The CDR3 nucleotides read TGTGCCAGCAGCGAAGGGACAGGCGCGTCCTACGAGCAGTACTTC. This sequence encodes CASSEGTGASYEQYF.